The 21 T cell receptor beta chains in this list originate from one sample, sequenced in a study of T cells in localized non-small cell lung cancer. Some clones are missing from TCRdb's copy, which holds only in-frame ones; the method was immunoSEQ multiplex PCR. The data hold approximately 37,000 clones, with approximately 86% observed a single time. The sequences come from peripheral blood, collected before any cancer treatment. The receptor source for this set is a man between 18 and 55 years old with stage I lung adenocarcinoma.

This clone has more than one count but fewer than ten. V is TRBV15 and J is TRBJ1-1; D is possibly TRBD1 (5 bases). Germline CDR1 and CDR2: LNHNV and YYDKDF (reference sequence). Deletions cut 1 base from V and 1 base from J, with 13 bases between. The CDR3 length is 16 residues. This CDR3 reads CATSRGVGAENTEAFF. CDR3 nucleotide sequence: TGTGCCACCAGCAGAGGGGTAGGGGCCGAGAACACTGAAGCTTTCTTT. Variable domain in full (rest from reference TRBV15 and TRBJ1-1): DAMVIQNPRYQVTQFGKPVTLSCSQTLNHNVMYWYQQKSSQAPKLLFHYYDKDFNNEADTPDNFQSRRPNTSFCFLDIRSPGLGDTAMYLCATSRGVGAENTEAFFGQGTRLTVV.

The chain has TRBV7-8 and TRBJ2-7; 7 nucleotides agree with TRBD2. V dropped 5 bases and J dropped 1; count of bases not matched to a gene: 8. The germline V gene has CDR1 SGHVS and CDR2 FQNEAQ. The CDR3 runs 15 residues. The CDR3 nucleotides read TGTGCCAGCAGCCCCCCACTAGCGAGGTCCTACGAGCAGTACTTC. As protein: CASSPPLARSYEQYF.

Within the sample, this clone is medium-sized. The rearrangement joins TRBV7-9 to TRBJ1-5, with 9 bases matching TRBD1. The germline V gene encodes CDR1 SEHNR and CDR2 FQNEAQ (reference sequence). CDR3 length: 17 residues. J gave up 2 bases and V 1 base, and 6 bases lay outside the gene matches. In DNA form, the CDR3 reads TGTGCCAGCAGCTTAGACACAGGGGGCAGAGGCAATCAGCCCCAGCATTTT. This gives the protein CASSLDTGGRGNQPQHF. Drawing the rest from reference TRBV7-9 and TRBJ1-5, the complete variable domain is DTGVSQNPRHKITKRGQNVTFRCDPISEHNRLYWYRQTLGQGPEFLTYFQNEAQLEKSRLLSDRFSAERPKGSFSTLEIQRTEQGDSAMYLCASSLDTGGRGNQPQHFGDGTRLSIL.

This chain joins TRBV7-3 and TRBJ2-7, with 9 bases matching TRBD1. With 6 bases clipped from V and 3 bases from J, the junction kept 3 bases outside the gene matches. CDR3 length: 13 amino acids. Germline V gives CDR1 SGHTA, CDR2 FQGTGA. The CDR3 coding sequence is TGTGCCAGCAGTACAGGGGGCGGCTACGAGCAGTACTTC. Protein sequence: CASSTGGGYEQYF.

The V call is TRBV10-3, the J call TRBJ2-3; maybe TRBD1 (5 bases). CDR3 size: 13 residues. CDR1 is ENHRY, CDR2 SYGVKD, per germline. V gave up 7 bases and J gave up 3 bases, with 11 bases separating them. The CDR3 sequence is CAIKVQGTDTQYF. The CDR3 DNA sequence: TGTGCCATCAAAGTTCAGGGTACAGATACGCAGTATTTT.

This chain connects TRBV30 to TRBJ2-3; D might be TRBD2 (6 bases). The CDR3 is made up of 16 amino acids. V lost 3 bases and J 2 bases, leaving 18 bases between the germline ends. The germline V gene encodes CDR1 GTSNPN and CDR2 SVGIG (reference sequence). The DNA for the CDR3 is TGTGCCTGGAGCGCCTCGCTGGGACTCAACACAGATACGCAGTATTTT. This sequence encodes CAWSASLGLNTDTQYF.

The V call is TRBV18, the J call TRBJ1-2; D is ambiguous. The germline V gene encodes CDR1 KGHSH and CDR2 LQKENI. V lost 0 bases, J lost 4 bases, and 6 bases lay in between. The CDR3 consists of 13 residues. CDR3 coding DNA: TGTGCCAGCTCACCACCGGGGAGCTATGGCTACACCTTC. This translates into CASSPPGSYGYTF.

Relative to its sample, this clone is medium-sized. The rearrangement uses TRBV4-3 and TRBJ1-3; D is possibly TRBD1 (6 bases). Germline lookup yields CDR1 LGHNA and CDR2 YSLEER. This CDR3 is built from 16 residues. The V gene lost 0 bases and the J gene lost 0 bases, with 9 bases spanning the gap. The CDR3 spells CASSQERGDSGNTIYF. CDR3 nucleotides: TGCGCCAGCAGCCAAGAAAGGGGGGACTCTGGAAACACCATATATTTT.

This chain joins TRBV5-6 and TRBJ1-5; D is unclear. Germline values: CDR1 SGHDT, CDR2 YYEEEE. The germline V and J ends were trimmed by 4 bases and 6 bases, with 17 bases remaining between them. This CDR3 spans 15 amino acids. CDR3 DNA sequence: TGTGCCAGCAGCATCGAAGGGCGGTTCGGTCAGCCCCAGCATTTT. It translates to CASSIEGRFGQPQHF.

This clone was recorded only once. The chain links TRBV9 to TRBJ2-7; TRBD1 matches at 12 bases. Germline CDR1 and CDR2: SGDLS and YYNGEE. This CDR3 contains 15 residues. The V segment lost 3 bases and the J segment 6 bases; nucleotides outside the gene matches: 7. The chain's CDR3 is CASSAGGQGASEQYF. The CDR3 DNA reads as TGTGCCAGCAGCGCGGGGGGACAGGGGGCTTCCGAGCAGTACTTC.

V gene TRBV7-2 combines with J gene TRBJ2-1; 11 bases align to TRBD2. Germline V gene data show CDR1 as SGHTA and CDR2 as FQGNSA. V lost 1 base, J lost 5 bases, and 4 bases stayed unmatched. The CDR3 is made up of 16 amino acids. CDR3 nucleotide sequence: TGTGCCAGCAGCTTAGAAATAGCGGGGGGGAACAATGAGCAGTTCTTC. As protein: CASSLEIAGGNNEQFF.

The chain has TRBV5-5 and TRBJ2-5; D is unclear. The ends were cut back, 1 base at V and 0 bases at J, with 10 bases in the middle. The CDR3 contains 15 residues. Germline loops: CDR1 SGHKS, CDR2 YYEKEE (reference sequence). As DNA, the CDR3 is TGTGCCAGCAGCTTGAGGCCCCCAGACCAAGAGACCCAGTACTTC. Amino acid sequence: CASSLRPPDQETQYF. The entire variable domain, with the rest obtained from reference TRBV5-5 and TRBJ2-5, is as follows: DAGVTQSPTHLIKTRGQQVTLRCSPISGHKSVSWYQQVLGQGPQFIFQYYEKEERGRGNFPDRFSARQFPNYSSELNVNALLLGDSALYLCASSLRPPDQETQYFGPGTRLLVL.

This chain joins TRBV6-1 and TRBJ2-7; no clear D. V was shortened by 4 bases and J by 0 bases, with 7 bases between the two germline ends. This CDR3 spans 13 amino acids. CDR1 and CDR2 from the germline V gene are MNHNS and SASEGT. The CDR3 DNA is TGTGCCAGCAGTGGCGGAGACTCCTACGAGCAGTACTTC. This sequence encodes CASSGGDSYEQYF.

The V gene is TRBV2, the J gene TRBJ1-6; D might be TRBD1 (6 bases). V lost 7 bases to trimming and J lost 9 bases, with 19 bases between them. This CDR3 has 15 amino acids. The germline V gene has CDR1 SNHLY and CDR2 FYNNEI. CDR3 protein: CASNPGQSILSPLHF. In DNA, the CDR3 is TGTGCCAGCAATCCTGGACAGAGCATACTTTCACCCCTCCACTTT.

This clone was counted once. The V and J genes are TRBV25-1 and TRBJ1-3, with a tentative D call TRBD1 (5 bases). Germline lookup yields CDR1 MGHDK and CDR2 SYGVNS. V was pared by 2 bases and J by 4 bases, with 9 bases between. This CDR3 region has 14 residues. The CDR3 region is CASSEQGRGNTIYF. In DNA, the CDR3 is TGTGCCAGCAGTGAACAGGGACGCGGAAACACCATATATTTT.

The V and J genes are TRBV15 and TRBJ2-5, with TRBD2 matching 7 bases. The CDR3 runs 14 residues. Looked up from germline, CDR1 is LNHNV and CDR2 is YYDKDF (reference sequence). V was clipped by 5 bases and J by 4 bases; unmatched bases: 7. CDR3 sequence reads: CATSGRGGSETQYF. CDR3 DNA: TGTGCCACCAGCGGTCGCGGGGGTTCAGAGACCCAGTACTTC.

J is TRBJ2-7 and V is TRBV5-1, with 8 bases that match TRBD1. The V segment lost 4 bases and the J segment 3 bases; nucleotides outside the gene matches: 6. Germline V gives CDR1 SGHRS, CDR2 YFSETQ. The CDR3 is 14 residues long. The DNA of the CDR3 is TGCGCCAGCAGCGGCACCGGGACAGGCTACGAGCAGTACTTC. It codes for CASSGTGTGYEQYF.

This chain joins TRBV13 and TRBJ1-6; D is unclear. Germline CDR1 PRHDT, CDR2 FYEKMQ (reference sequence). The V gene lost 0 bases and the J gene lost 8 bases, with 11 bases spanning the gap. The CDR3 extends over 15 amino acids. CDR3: CASSLGSLGDSPLHF. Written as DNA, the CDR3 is TGTGCCAGCAGCTTAGGGTCTCTGGGCGATTCACCCCTCCACTTT.

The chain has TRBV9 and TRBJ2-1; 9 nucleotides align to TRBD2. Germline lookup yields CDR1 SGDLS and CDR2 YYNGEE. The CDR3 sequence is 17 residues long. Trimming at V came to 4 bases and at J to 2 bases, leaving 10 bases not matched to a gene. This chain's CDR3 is CASSPRLAVLPYNEQFF. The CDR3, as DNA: TGTGCCAGCAGCCCCCGACTAGCGGTCCTACCCTACAATGAGCAGTTCTTC. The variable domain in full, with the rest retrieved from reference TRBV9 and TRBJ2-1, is DSGVTQTPKHLITATGQRVTLRCSPRSGDLSVYWYQQSLDQGLQFLIQYYNGEERAKGNILERFSAQQFPDLHSELNLSSLELGDSALYFCASSPRLAVLPYNEQFFGPGTRLTVL.

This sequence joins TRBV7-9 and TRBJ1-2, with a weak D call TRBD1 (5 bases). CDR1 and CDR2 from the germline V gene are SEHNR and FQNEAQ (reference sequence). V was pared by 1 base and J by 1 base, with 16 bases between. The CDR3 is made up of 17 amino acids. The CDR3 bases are TGTGCCAGCAGCTTAGATGTTATGGGACTCAATAACTATGGCTACACCTTC. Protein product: CASSLDVMGLNNYGYTF.

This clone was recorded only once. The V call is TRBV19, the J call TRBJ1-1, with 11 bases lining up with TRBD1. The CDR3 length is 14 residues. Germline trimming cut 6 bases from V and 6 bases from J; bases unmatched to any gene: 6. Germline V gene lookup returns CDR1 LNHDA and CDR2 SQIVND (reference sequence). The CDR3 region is CASRRRGQGAEAFF. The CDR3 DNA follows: TGTGCCAGTAGGAGACGGGGACAGGGGGCTGAAGCTTTCTTT.